This TCR beta chain was observed in a study of beta chain features in type 1 diabetes. Study as a whole: Cell yields, age and gender were similar between patients and healthy donors.

Whole-study findings and limits: TCRB CDR3s from Type 1 diabetes patients were moderately but significantly shorter in all four CD4+ subsets.

This CDR3 contains 14 residues. The junction had 9 bases not matched to a gene; V was cut back by 0 bases and J by 15 bases. Germline values: CDR1 MNHEY, CDR2 SMNVEV (reference sequence). Central memory, naive, regulatory and stem cell-like memory CD4+ cells were sorted by CD45RO/CCR7/CD25/CD127/CD95/CD27. Every isolated RNA sample was fully reverse transcribed, so sequencing captured expressed TCRB transcripts. Repertoires were generated with immunoSEQ multiplex PCR, while TCRdb's copy carries only in-frame clones and drops some. The sample holds around 140,000 clones, around 9% seen once. This clone was seen a few times. The antigen is not known.

The V call is TRBV27, the J call TRBJ2-4; 9 bases line up with TRBD1. The sequence derives from a man between 25 and 39 years old with type 1 diabetes. The sample taken for sequencing was central memory CD4+ T cells from blood. CDR3 amino acids: CASSLSGTGPIWYF. CDR3 DNA sequence: TGTGCCAGCAGTTTATCGGGGACAGGGCCGATCTGGTACTTC.